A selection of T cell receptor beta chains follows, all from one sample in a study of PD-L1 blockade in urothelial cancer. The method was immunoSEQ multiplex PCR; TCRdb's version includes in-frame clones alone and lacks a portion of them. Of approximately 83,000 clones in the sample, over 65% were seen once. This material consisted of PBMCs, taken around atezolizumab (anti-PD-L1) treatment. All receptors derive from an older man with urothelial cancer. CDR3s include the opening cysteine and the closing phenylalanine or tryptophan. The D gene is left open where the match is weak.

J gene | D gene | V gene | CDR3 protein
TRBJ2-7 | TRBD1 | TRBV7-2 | CASSHRDRPYEQYF
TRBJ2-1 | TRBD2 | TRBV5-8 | CASRGTSGEAYNEQFF
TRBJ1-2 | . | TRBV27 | CASSLSENYGYTF
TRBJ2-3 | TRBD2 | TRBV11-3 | CASSFPRGSGGSTDTQYF
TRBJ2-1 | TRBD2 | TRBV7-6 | CASSPGLASNEQFF
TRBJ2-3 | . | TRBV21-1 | CASSKGGGRPGTDTQYF
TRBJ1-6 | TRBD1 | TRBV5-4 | CASSLGGGQGSSPLHF
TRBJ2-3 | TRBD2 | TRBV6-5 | CASSSIAGGPTDTQYF
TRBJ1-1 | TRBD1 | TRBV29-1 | CSVETGSAFF
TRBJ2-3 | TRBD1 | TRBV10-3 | CAISESGTGARDTQYF
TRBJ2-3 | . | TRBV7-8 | CASSLVGGRTDTQYF
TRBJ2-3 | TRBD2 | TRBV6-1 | CASMAREAGDTQYF
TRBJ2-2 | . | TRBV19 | CASSKEPRTGELFF
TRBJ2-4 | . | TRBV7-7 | CASRNSGLIAKNIQYF
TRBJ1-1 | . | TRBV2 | CASRGPTGMNTEAFF
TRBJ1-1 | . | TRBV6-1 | CASSMTRRDTEAFF
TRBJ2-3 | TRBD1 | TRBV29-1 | CSGLSTGPQYTDTQYF
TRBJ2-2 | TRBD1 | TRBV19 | CASSIGPGQGDTGELFF
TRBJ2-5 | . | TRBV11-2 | CASSFDSLLETQYF
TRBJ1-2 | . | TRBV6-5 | CASSSGQGGDGYTF
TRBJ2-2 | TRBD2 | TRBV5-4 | CASSPAGGARTGELFF
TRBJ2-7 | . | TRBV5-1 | CASSLAAGVSYEQYF
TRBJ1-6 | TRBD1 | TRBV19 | CASSPRTGGMDSPLHF
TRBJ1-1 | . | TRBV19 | CASSMGRGLNTEAFF
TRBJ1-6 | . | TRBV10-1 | CAPGGGAENSPLHF
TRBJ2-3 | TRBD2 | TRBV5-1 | CASSLNPGGSTDTQYF